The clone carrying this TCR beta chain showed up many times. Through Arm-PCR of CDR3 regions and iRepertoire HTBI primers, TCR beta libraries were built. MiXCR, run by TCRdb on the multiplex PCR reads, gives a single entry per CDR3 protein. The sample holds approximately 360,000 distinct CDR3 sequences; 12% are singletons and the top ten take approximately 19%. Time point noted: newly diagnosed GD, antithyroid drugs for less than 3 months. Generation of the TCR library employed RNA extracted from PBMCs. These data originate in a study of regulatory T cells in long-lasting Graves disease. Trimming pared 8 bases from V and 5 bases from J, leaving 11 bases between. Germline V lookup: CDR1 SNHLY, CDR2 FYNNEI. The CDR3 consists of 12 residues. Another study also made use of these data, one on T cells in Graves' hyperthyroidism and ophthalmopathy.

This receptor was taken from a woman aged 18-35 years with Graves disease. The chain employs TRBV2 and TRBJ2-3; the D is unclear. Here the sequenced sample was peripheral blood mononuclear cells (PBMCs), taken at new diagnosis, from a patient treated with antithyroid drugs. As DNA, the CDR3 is TGTGCCAGCGGGCTAGATCGAGATACGCAGTATTTT. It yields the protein CASGLDRDTQYF.